Given below is one T cell receptor beta chain in context. Its antigen target is currently unknown. No per-base quality is available; no much larger clone lies one base away. The data were obtained in a study of blood T cells in healthy people across ages (dated by TCRdb to the mid-2010s). The study in broad terms: In model experiments, roughly one uniquely barcoded TCR beta cDNA molecule per two T cells was captured by template switching. Using deep sequencing normalized with unique cDNA molecular identifiers, the study measured how TCR beta repertoire diversity changes with age. Four age groups were formed from the donors: young (average approximately 15 years), middle-aged (approximately 40), aged (around 62) and long-lived (less than 85). To avoid experimental bias, donors of different ages were distributed randomly across sequencing lanes. For two donors (one aged 18 to 29 and one aged 80 or older), the study analyzed two additional independent replicas of 1 million unique cDNA reads from the same blood draw.

The method was 5' RACE. The reads were generated on an Illumina HiSeq 2500. A second 7 to 11 cycle PCR used a sample-barcoded 5' primer and a J-beta primer mix. A template-switch 5' adaptor carrying 12 random nucleotides introduced a unique molecular identifier onto each TCR beta cDNA molecule. At least 2.5 million CDR3-containing paired-end reads were obtained from each sample. First-strand cDNA was synthesized from all RNA with the Mint cDNA synthesis kit, primed by a TRBC-specific oligonucleotide. After uracil-DNA glycosylase treatment, a first 18-cycle PCR used universal primers M1SS and BC2_uni_R on all cDNA. The source study handled its data this way. For normalization, 1 million high-quality reads were randomly selected from each sample, with every read carrying a distinct molecular identifier. Instead of being binned into consensus sequences, reads that shared molecular identifiers were thrown out. MiTCR, set to a Q25 quality threshold and the strictest error-elimination algorithm, was used for CDR3 identification, clonotype clustering and error correction. Lower-bound total TCR beta diversity was estimated with a nonparametric unseen species model using Euler transformation. In TCRdb, the public reads were trimmed at Q25 with fastp and aligned with MiXCR, with productive beta chains retained. Merged by CDR3 protein, the rows form single entries marked with the most common genes and DNA. The V and J calls and clone size are TCRdb's, not the authors'. The sample profile shows under 800,000 distinct CDR3 sequences; around a fifth of them were found once. The top ten clones comprise roughly 3.6% of the sample.

V is clipped by 2 bases and J by 5 bases, and the sequence between their germline boundaries is 15 bases long. The CDR3 runs 15 residues from the cysteine to the phenylalanine. The read is trimmed to its CDR3 DNA, 45 bases read in frame from base 1. The CDR1 and CDR2 encoded by the germline V gene (reference sequence) are LGHDT and YNNKEL. Summary of the overall study and its limitations: Estimates of total diversity based on one million sequenced T cells were regarded as lower bounds and as underestimates. Since profiling was done on bulk unsorted PBMCs, naive and antigen-experienced compartments could not be conclusively compared. The percentage of naive T cells measured by flow cytometry correlated strongly with observed TCR beta diversity. Donor CMV infection status was unknown, potentially confounding age-related changes in expanded clonotypes. Observed TCR beta diversity per million T cells fell roughly linearly with age, and a significant reduction was already apparent by age about 36. The long-lived group showed more naive CD4+ T cells, fewer expanded clones and increased TCR diversity than the aged group, suggesting age selection.

Systemically healthy Caucasian individuals from Russia, 35 to 50 in total and aged about 6 to 90 years, were included as donors. Around 9.9 milliliters of peripheral blood were collected from each donor into EDTA-treated Vacutainer tubes. PBMCs were isolated by Ficoll-Paque density-gradient centrifugation, with at least 6 million obtained per sample. Trizol reagent was used to extract total RNA from the PBMCs, yielding at least 5 micrograms per sample. For every donor, an aliquot of PBMCs went through flow cytometry to measure the percentages of naive CD45RAhigh/CD27high T cells. This TCR was sampled from a man aged 65 to 85 in good health. This sequence uses TRBV3-1 and TRBJ2-5; confidence is insufficient to name the D gene. Sequencing was carried out using blood. The CDR3: CASSQPTLVRETQYF. In nucleotide form, the sequence is TGTGCCAGCAGCCAACCCACTTTGGTGCGCGAGACCCAGTACTTC.